The TCR beta chain under discussion was sequenced for a study of regulatory and conventional T cells in RAG deficiency. Worth noting for this clone: Its antigen is still unknown.

Study-wide results and limits: Control T-cell subsets had markedly higher Shannon entropy and lower Simpson indices than RAG-deficient patients. Omenn syndrome and CID/AS patients had about 100-fold fewer unique Treg TCR beta sequences, versus approximately 9.6-fold elsewhere.

Measured with immunoSEQ multiplex PCR; TCRdb has only the in-frame clones, and not every one. Of around 37,000 clones listed, about 88% are singletons. The CDR3 consists of 15 residues. V was pared by 3 bases and J by 1 base, with 4 bases of the junction left unmatched. Germline assignment: CDR1 MNHNS and CDR2 SASEGT. This same sample was also part of a study on regulatory T cells. According to that study: Amplification used 52 TRBV primers and 13 TRBJ primers.

V and J are TRBV6-1 and TRBJ1-1; 8 bases match TRBD1. This TCR was recovered from a human donor in good health. The sequencing sample was made of CD8+ T cells sorted from blood. As DNA, the CDR3 is TGTGCCAGCAGTGACCAGGGGGCGCCGAACACTGAAGCTTTCTTT. Translated: CASSDQGAPNTEAFF.